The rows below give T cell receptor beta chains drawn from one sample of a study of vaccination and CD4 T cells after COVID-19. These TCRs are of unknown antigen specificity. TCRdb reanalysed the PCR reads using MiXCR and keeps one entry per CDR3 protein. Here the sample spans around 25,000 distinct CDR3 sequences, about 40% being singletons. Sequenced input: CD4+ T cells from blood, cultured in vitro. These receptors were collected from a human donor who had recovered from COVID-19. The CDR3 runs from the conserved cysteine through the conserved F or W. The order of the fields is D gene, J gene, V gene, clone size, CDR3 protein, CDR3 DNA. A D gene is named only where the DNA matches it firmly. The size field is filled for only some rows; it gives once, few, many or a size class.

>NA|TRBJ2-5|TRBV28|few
CASVQSQETQYF
TGTGCCAGCGTACAGAGCCAAGAGACCCAGTACTTC
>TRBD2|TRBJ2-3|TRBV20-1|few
CSAKRLSGGAFGTDTQYF
TGCAGTGCTAAGAGGCTCAGCGGGGGGGCCTTTGGCACAGATACGCAGTATTTT
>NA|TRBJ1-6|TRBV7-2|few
CASSFGPLSPLHF
TGTGCCAGCAGCTTCGGGCCCCTCAGTCCCCTCCACTTT
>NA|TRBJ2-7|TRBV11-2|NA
CASSLEMGFYEQYF
TGTGCCAGCAGCTTAGAAATGGGGTTCTACGAGCAGTACTTC
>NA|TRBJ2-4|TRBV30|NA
CAWSVANIQYF
TGTGCCTGGAGTGTAGCGAACATTCAGTACTTC
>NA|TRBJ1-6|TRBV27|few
CASSLRQSYNSPLHF
TGTGCCAGCAGTTTAAGACAGTCCTATAATTCACCCCTCCACTTT
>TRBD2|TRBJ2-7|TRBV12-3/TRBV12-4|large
CASSLGRGRSYEQYF
TGTGCCAGCAGTTTAGGGCGGGGGAGATCCTACGAGCAGTACTTC
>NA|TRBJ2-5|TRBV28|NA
CASSPSKRTVGVETQYF
TGTGCCAGCAGTCCATCAAAACGGACAGTTGGTGTGGAGACCCAGTACTTC
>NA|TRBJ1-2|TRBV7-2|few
CASSPQGSWGGADYGYTF
TGTGCCAGCAGCCCCCAGGGATCCTGGGGGGGCGCGGACTATGGCTACACCTTC
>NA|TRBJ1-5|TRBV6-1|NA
CASSEARRQPQHF
TGTGCCAGCAGTGAAGCACGAAGACAGCCCCAGCATTTT
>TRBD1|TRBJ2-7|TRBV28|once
CASIQAGTGSHEQYF
TGTGCCAGCATTCAAGCCGGGACAGGGTCCCACGAGCAGTACTTC